This T cell receptor (beta chain) appears in the sequencing data of a study of T cells after yellow fever vaccination. This clonotype has more than one count but fewer than ten. MiXCR, applied by TCRdb to the 5' RACE reads, yields one record per CDR3 protein. The sample carries some 500,000 distinct CDR3 sequences, about 13% recorded once. The CDR3 sequence is 15 residues long. CDR1 is SGHAT and CDR2 is FQNNGV in the germline V gene. The V gene lost 0 bases and the J gene lost 3 bases, with 6 bases spanning the gap. Sequencing was performed on PBMCs, taken on the day of the yellow fever booster vaccination. This clonotype was sampled from a man aged 25-40 years who received the YFV17D yellow fever vaccine. The chain carries TRBV11-2 and TRBJ1-6, with D possibly matching TRBD1 (6 bases). The CDR3 DNA reads TGTGCCAGCAGCTTAGAGGACAGCTATAATTCACCCCTCCACTTT. As protein: CASSLEDSYNSPLHF.